This T cell receptor beta chain is from a study of T cell repertoires in cytomegalovirus infection. Across the whole study: It was the public TCR beta signatures that indicated both CMV infection and matching HLA type.

The CDR3 consists of 15 residues. V lost 0 bases and J lost 2, with 10 bases in between. CDR1 and CDR2 (germline): ENHRY, SYGVKD. One entry per CDR3 protein results from TCRdb running MiXCR on the reads. The data contain 250,000 or so distinct CDR3 sequences, about 15% of them singletons. Findings of the study overall: Accumulated public TCR beta family frequency recognized individuals carrying CMV together with the relevant HLA.

As for this clonotype: Its antigen is still unknown.

The source of this sequence is a human donor in good health (CMV status not recorded). Some clones in this sample may be carry-over from other donors' samples. The chain couples TRBV10-3 to TRBJ1-2; D remains ambiguous. The sample was CD8+ T cells from PBMCs. The CDR3 sequence: CAISESVQVNYGYTF. CDR3 in DNA: TGTGCCATCAGTGAGTCCGTACAAGTAAACTATGGCTACACCTTC.